This T cell receptor (beta chain) was documented in a study of T cell responses to AZD1222 COVID-19 vaccine. This table comes from immunoSEQ multiplex PCR, and its TCRdb copy is limited to in-frame clones, with some not included. The repertoire consists of over 100,000 clones, with around nine tenths occurring once and the leading ten covering 12%. J lost 3 bases, V lost 0 bases, and 3 bases had no gene match. Germline V gene data show CDR1 as MNHEY and CDR2 as SMNVEV (reference sequence). The CDR3 extends over 16 amino acids. The gene calls are TRBV27 and TRBJ2-7, with 12 bases matching TRBD2. Material: peripheral blood, obtained on day 0 of AZD1222 vaccination. The receptor's source is an adult in good health. The CDR3 sequence: CASSLSGLAGNYEQYF. The CDR3 region has the DNA TGTGCCAGCAGTTTATCCGGACTAGCGGGGAACTACGAGCAGTACTTC.